Listed here are 22 T cell receptor beta chains from one sample, sequenced in a study of cytomegalovirus exposure and HLA in healthy donors. PCR primers comprised 60 Vbeta and 13 Jbeta primers. Only in-frame clones appear in the TCRdb table, and some are missing; sequencing was by immunoSEQ multiplex PCR. The sample consists of about 55,000 clones, roughly 50% of them appearing once. Sequencing was carried out using PBMCs. These receptors all stem from a human donor in good health.

In its sample, this clone was seen a few times. V is TRBV5-1 and J is TRBJ2-1; weak D call: TRBD2 (5 bases). CDR3 length: 16 amino acids. CDR1 SGHRS and CDR2 YFSETQ come from the germline V gene. V lost 0 bases, J lost 0 bases, and 10 bases lay in between. CDR3 DNA: TGCGCCAGCAGCTTGGCCGGGGAGAGCTCCTACAATGAGCAGTTCTTC. It translates to CASSLAGESSYNEQFF. The whole variable domain, filled in from reference TRBV5-1 and TRBJ2-1, reads KAGVTQTPRYLIKTRGQQVTLSCSPISGHRSVSWYQQTPGQGLQFLFEYFSETQRNKGNFPGRFSGRQFSNSRSEMNVSTLELGDSALYLCASSLAGESSYNEQFFGPGTRLTVL.

The chain combines TRBV19 with TRBJ2-1; possible D gene TRBD1, 6 bases. V lost 5 bases and J lost 8, with 13 bases in between. This CDR3 comprises 13 residues. CDR1 is LNHDA, CDR2 SQIVND, per germline (reference sequence). Here the CDR3 DNA reads TGTGCCAGTAGTGCCTACAGGGTAGATGAGCAGTTCTTC. Its protein product is CASSAYRVDEQFF. Based on the CDR3 plus reference TRBV19 and TRBJ2-1, the full variable domain is DGGITQSPKYLFRKEGQNVTLSCEQNLNHDAMYWYRQDPGQGLRLIYYSQIVNDFQKGDIAEGYSVSREKKESFPLTVTSAQKNPTAFYLCASSAYRVDEQFFGPGTRLTVL.

In its sample, this clone was seen a few times. The chain combines TRBV30 with TRBJ1-2; D is uncertain. The CDR3 contains 12 residues. CDR1 and CDR2 from the germline V gene are GTSNPN and SVGIG (reference sequence). Trimming left V 1 base short and J 7 bases short, with 10 bases between. The CDR3 here is CAWSEWATGYTF. The CDR3 coding sequence is TGTGCCTGGAGTGAGTGGGCGACTGGCTACACCTTC.

V usage is TRBV7-2 and J usage is TRBJ2-7, with 9 bases fitting TRBD1. Trimming cost V 2 bases and J 0 bases; bases outside gene matches: 2. The germline gives CDR1 SGHTA, CDR2 FQGNSA. The CDR3 is made up of 15 amino acids. The CDR3 DNA reads as TGTGCCAGCAGCTTACGGACAGGGGTCTCCTACGAGCAGTACTTC. Its translation: CASSLRTGVSYEQYF. The complete variable domain, with remaining parts taken from reference TRBV7-2 and TRBJ2-7, reads GAGVSQSPSNKVTEKGKDVELRCDPISGHTALYWYRQSLGQGLEFLIYFQGNSAPDKSGLPSDRFSAERTGGSVSTLTIQRTQQEDSAVYLCASSLRTGVSYEQYFGPGTRLTVT.

The V and J genes are TRBV7-9 and TRBJ1-4, with D possibly TRBD1 on 5 matching bases. Germline V gene sequence: CDR1 SEHNR, CDR2 FQNEAQ (reference sequence). V dropped 1 base and J dropped 4 bases, with 10 bases sitting between them. CDR3 length equals 15 residues. CDR3 sequence reads: CASSLELGDNEKLFF. Written as DNA, the CDR3 is TGTGCCAGCAGCTTAGAGCTAGGGGATAATGAAAAACTGTTTTTT.

The chain employs TRBV7-8 and TRBJ1-1; the match to TRBD1 covers 7 bases. The CDR3 loop spans 15 amino acids. The germline CDR1 and CDR2 sequences are SGHVS and FQNEAQ. V gave up 1 base and J gave up 2 bases; unmatched junction bases: 4. The CDR3 here is CASSLGKGANTEAFF. In DNA form, the CDR3 reads TGTGCCAGCAGCTTAGGCAAGGGGGCTAACACTGAAGCTTTCTTT. The full variable domain, completed using reference TRBV7-8 and TRBJ1-1, is GAGVSQSPRYKVAKRGQDVALRCDPISGHVSLFWYQQALGQGPEFLTYFQNEAQLDKSGLPSDRFFAERPEGSVSTLKIQRTQQEDSAVYLCASSLGKGANTEAFFGQGTRLTVV.

The rearrangement links TRBV9 to TRBJ1-2, with D uncertain. Germline V gene sequence: CDR1 SGDLS, CDR2 YYNGEE. Trimming left V 3 bases short and J 3 bases short, with 15 bases between. There are 15 residues in the CDR3. The CDR3 loop reads CASSAAANMDYGYTF. The CDR3 coding sequence is TGTGCCAGCAGCGCCGCGGCGAACATGGACTATGGCTACACCTTC.

The chain combines TRBV4-1 with TRBJ2-3; D possibly corresponds to TRBD1 (6 bases). In germline, CDR1 is MGHRA, CDR2 YSYEKL. V was clipped by 0 bases and J by 7 bases, with 14 bases between them. This CDR3 spans 15 amino acids. CDR3 nucleotides: TGCGCCAGCAGCCAAGATCCTACGACAGGCCATACGCAGTATTTT. Residues: CASSQDPTTGHTQYF.

This chain links TRBV7-2 with TRBJ2-5; D might be TRBD2 (5 bases). The length of the CDR3 is 13 residues. Germline lookup yields CDR1 SGHTA and CDR2 FQGNSA. The V end lost 2 bases, the J end lost 4 bases, and 8 bases lay between the germline ends. The CDR3 DNA reads TGTGCCAGCAGCTTAACTAGGCTAGAGACCCAGTACTTC. The encoded protein is CASSLTRLETQYF.

This clone was seen a few times. This chain uses TRBV18 with TRBJ1-1; tentatively, D is TRBD1 (5 bases). CDR3 length equals 14 residues. Between the trimmed V and J ends, which lost 6 bases and 0 bases, there was a span of 11 bases. Germline loops: CDR1 KGHSH, CDR2 LQKENI. The CDR3 is CASSQTVMNTEAFF. CDR3 nucleotides: TGTGCCAGCTCGCAGACAGTTATGAACACTGAAGCTTTCTTT.

This clone came up once. J is TRBJ1-2 and V is TRBV7-9, with 7 positions matching TRBD1. This CDR3 comprises 12 residues. With V trimmed by 2 bases and J by 10 bases, 4 bases remained unmatched. The V gene's germline CDR1 is SEHNR and CDR2 FQNEAQ (reference sequence). CDR3 in amino acids: CASSLITGVYTF. The DNA of the CDR3 is TGTGCCAGCAGCTTAATAACAGGGGTCTACACCTTC.

The CDR3 DNA reads as TGTGCCAGCAGCTCAGACAGGTACCATGAGCAGTTCTTC. This translates into CASSSDRYHEQFF. The V call is TRBV7-3, the J call TRBJ2-1, with a possible D match to TRBD1 (6 bases). The germline V and J ends were trimmed by 4 bases and 8 bases, with 12 bases remaining between them. The V gene's germline CDR1 is SGHTA and CDR2 FQGTGA. This CDR3 comprises 13 residues.

Written as DNA, the CDR3 is TGTGCCAGCGGCCCGGGGGAGGGGTGGTACTCACCCCTCCACTTT. Its protein product is CASGPGEGWYSPLHF. V usage is TRBV5-4 and J usage is TRBJ1-6, with D tentatively TRBD1 (5 bases). This CDR3 is 15 amino acids long. The germline V and J ends were trimmed by 7 bases and 10 bases, with 21 bases remaining between them. Germline loops: CDR1 SGHNT, CDR2 YYREEE (reference sequence).

V usage is TRBV27 and J usage is TRBJ2-3; D is undetermined. V was trimmed by 2 bases and J by 0 bases, leaving 3 bases between them. This CDR3 is built from 13 residues. Germline V gives CDR1 MNHEY, CDR2 SMNVEV (reference sequence). CDR3: CASSLQSTDTQYF. The CDR3 nucleotides read TGTGCCAGCAGTTTACAGAGCACAGATACGCAGTATTTT.

This clone has just a few counts. Other DNA sequences in this sample translate to the same CDR3. V usage is TRBV6-5 and J usage is TRBJ2-1; D perhaps matches TRBD1 (6 bases). CDR3 size: 15 residues. The V gene's germline CDR1 is MNHEY and CDR2 SVGAGI. Trimming cost V 0 bases and J 1 base, with 7 bases left between them. The CDR3 nucleotides read TGTGCCAGCAGTTACTCGAGGGGGTCCTACAATGAGCAGTTCTTC. This sequence encodes CASSYSRGSYNEQFF.

This chain links TRBV15 with TRBJ1-1, with D perhaps matching TRBD1 (6 bases). Germline V gene lookup returns CDR1 LNHNV and CDR2 YYDKDF (reference sequence). V was shortened by 2 bases and J by 2 bases, with 12 bases between the two germline ends. The CDR3 is 15 residues long. The CDR3 bases are TGTGCCACCAGCAGAAGGACAGCCGGCAACACTGAAGCTTTCTTT. Protein product: CATSRRTAGNTEAFF. Full variable domain (remainder filled in from reference TRBV15 and TRBJ1-1): DAMVIQNPRYQVTQFGKPVTLSCSQTLNHNVMYWYQQKSSQAPKLLFHYYDKDFNNEADTPDNFQSRRPNTSFCFLDIRSPGLGDTAMYLCATSRRTAGNTEAFFGQGTRLTVV.

The table lists this clone with a few counts. This chain connects TRBV5-4 to TRBJ1-3; 7 bases are shared with TRBD1. The V gene's germline CDR1 is SGHNT and CDR2 YYREEE (reference sequence). The trim removed 2 bases at V and 2 bases at J, leaving 1 base unmatched. This CDR3 spans 14 amino acids. The DNA for the CDR3 is TGTGCCAGCAGCTTCGACAGGGCTGGAAACACCATATATTTT. Its protein is CASSFDRAGNTIYF.

CDR3 sequence: CASSRLAARTDTQYF. The CDR3 DNA follows: TGTGCCAGCAGTAGACTAGCGGCTCGCACAGATACGCAGTATTTT. The chain links TRBV2 to TRBJ2-3; 9 bases fit TRBD2. Trimming cost V 5 bases and J 1 base; bases outside gene matches: 4. The CDR3 contains 15 residues. CDR1 and CDR2 from the germline V gene are SNHLY and FYNNEI. The full variable domain, rest sourced from reference TRBV2 and TRBJ2-3, is EPEVTQTPSHQVTQMGQEVILRCVPISNHLYFYWYRQILGQKVEFLVSFYNNEISEKSEIFDDQFSVERPDGSNFTLKIRSTKLEDSAMYFCASSRLAARTDTQYFGPGTRLTVL.

The chain has TRBV12-5 and TRBJ2-7; TRBD2 is a possible D gene (6 bases). V was trimmed by 5 bases and J by 3 bases, leaving 11 bases between them. From germline, CDR1 is LGHNT and CDR2 FRNRAP. This CDR3 has 13 residues. The CDR3 region has the DNA TGTGCTAGTGGTATCGGGGGAGGCTACGAGCAGTACTTC. Its translation is CASGIGGGYEQYF.

CDR3 protein: CASSLGPQPQHF. The CDR3 bases are TGTGCCAGCAGCTTAGGTCCGCAGCCCCAGCATTTT. The chain joins TRBV7-9 to TRBJ1-5, with D unclear. This CDR3 region has 12 residues. The V gene's germline CDR1 is SEHNR and CDR2 FQNEAQ (reference sequence). V gave up 1 base and J gave up 7 bases, with 5 bases separating them.

This clone occurred a few times. The V and J genes are TRBV7-6 and TRBJ2-1; D not resolved. This CDR3 region has 16 residues. Looked up from germline, CDR1 is SGHVS and CDR2 is FNYEAQ. V was shortened by 1 base and J by 3 bases, with 13 bases between the two germline ends. Written as DNA, the CDR3 is TGTGCCAGCAGCTTAGAAACGTCAGGCAGCTACAATGAGCAGTTCTTC. Amino acids: CASSLETSGSYNEQFF.

The chain uses TRBV7-9 and TRBJ2-3, with TRBD1 identical over 10 bases. V shed 5 bases and J 5 bases; nucleotides not matched to a gene: 7. The germline CDR1 and CDR2 sequences are SEHNR and FQNEAQ (reference sequence). CDR3 size: 15 residues. The CDR3 nucleotides are TGTGCCAGCAGCCGACAGGGGGCGGGGGGAGATACGCAGTATTTT. Its protein product is CASSRQGAGGDTQYF.